The rows below give T cell receptor beta chains drawn from one sample of a study of control samples from healthy donors and cancer patients. Data came from immunoSEQ multiplex PCR; TCRdb stores just in-frame clones and leaves some out. The sample lists some 140,000 clones, 92% occurring once. Input material: blood. The receptor source for this set is a man aged 25-45 years in good health. Both conserved end residues are part of each CDR3. The D gene is left open where the match is weak. Size tells how often a clone was seen (once, few, many) or the class of an expanded clone, and some rows leave it out.

size	V	J	D	CDR3	DNA
-	TRBV21-1	TRBJ1-1	-	CASSALVGGTEAFF	TGTGCCAGCAGCGCCCTGGTAGGTGGCACTGAAGCTTTCTTT
-	TRBV7-9	TRBJ1-1	TRBD1	CASSNRGLNTEAFF	TGTGCCAGCAGCAACAGGGGTTTGAACACTGAAGCTTTCTTT
once	TRBV30	TRBJ2-5	-	CAWSAGLHQETQYF	TGTGCCTGGAGTGCAGGACTCCACCAAGAGACCCAGTACTTC
-	TRBV7-2	TRBJ1-3	-	CASNPVGGGNTIYF	TGTGCCAGCAACCCCGTGGGGGGTGGAAACACCATATATTTT
-	TRBV28	TRBJ1-6	-	CATPGGGNNSPLHF	TGTGCCACCCCCGGGGGGGGGAATAATTCACCCCTCCACTTT
-	TRBV7-9	TRBJ1-1	-	CASSLGASRLEAFF	TGTGCCAGCAGCTTAGGTGCCAGCAGATTAGAAGCTTTCTTT
-	TRBV10-2	TRBJ2-1	TRBD2	CASSDPGLAGAVRQFF	TGCGCCAGCAGTGACCCTGGACTAGCGGGAGCCGTCCGTCAGTTCTTC
-	TRBV28	TRBJ1-4	-	CASSYDRRANEKLFF	TGTGCCAGCAGCTATGACAGGAGGGCTAATGAAAAACTGTTTTTT
-	TRBV28	TRBJ2-7	-	CASRSSSYEQYF	TGTGCCAGCAGGTCCTCTTCTTACGAGCAGTACTTC
-	TRBV6-5	TRBJ1-5	-	CASTSGYSNQPQHF	TGTGCCAGCACCAGCGGATATAGCAATCAGCCCCAGCATTTT
once	TRBV13	TRBJ1-1	-	CASSLRGGTEAFF	TGTGCCAGCAGCTTAAGGGGAGGCACTGAAGCTTTCTTT
-	TRBV11-1	TRBJ1-1	-	CASSLATVNTEAFF	TGTGCCAGCAGCTTAGCTACGGTGAACACTGAAGCTTTCTTT
-	TRBV28	TRBJ1-2	-	CASSPSRDGYTF	TGTGCCAGCAGTCCTTCCAGGGATGGCTACACCTTC
-	TRBV4-1	TRBJ2-1	-	CASSQAGERQVPYNEQFF	TGCGCCAGCAGCCAAGCGGGGGAGCGACAAGTTCCCTACAATGAGCAGTTCTTC
-	TRBV5-4	TRBJ2-3	-	CASSLGALSTDTQYF	TGTGCCAGCAGCTTGGGGGCCCTCTCCACAGATACGCAGTATTTT
-	TRBV18	TRBJ1-2	-	CASSPPLRDTGYTF	TGTGCCAGCTCACCACCGCTAAGAGACACTGGCTACACCTTC
once	TRBV7-2	TRBJ1-5	-	CASSFTRDQPQHF	TGTGCCAGCAGCTTTACTAGGGATCAGCCCCAGCATTTT
few	TRBV28	TRBJ1-2	-	CASSLTSYGYTF	TGTGCCAGCAGTTTGACATCCTATGGCTACACCTTC
-	TRBV2	TRBJ1-3	-	CASSLQAPSGNTIYF	TGTGCCAGCAGCCTACAGGCCCCCTCTGGAAACACCATATATTTT
-	TRBV7-2	TRBJ2-3	-	CASSLVGTSTDTQYF	TGTGCCAGCAGCTTAGTTGGTACTAGCACAGATACGCAGTATTTT
-	TRBV19	TRBJ1-1	-	CASNFEGMNTEAFF	TGTGCCAGTAATTTCGAGGGAATGAACACTGAAGCTTTCTTT
-	TRBV5-1	TRBJ2-5	TRBD1	CASSMGQSQETQYF	TGCGCCAGCAGCATGGGACAGAGCCAAGAGACCCAGTACTTC
-	TRBV29-1	TRBJ1-2	-	CSVPRTLGGYTF	TGCAGCGTTCCTCGAACTCTGGGTGGCTACACCTTC
-	TRBV15	TRBJ2-3	-	CATSVATTSTDTQYF	TGTGCCACCAGCGTGGCTACTACTAGCACAGATACGCAGTATTTT
-	TRBV7-6	TRBJ2-1	TRBD2	CANRLNLRVSLSGGRVHNEQFF	TGTGCCAACCGACTCAATTTAAGGGTTTCCCTGAGCGGGGGAAGGGTGCACAATGAGCAGTTCTTC
-	TRBV25-1	TRBJ1-1	-	CASSGARTLGF	TGTGCCAGCAGTGGAGCCAGGACCTTAGGCTTT
-	TRBV27	TRBJ2-5	TRBD2	CATGGGWETQYF	TGTGCCACTGGGGGGGGGTGGGAGACCCAGTACTTC
-	TRBV7-2	TRBJ1-1	-	CASSFKQGWVVAFF	TGTGCCAGCAGCTTCAAACAGGGATGGGTGGTAGCTTTCTTT
-	TRBV5-1	TRBJ2-5	TRBD1	CASSGGTGQETQYF	TGCGCCAGCAGCGGGGGGACAGGACAAGAGACCCAGTACTTC
once	TRBV29-1	TRBJ2-2	-	CSVEGITGELFF	TGCAGCGTTGAGGGTATCACCGGGGAGCTGTTTTTT
-	TRBV14	TRBJ1-2	-	CASSQEFFFGYTF	TGTGCCAGCAGCCAAGAGTTCTTTTTTGGCTACACCTTC
-	TRBV3-1/TRBV3-2	TRBJ1-3	-	CASSQGNTIYF	TGTGCCAGCAGCCAAGGTAACACCATATATTTT
-	TRBV7-2	TRBJ2-1	-	CASSLFSGPNEQFF	TGTGCCAGCAGCTTATTTTCGGGCCCGAATGAGCAGTTCTTC
-	TRBV28	TRBJ1-2	-	CATLGALNYGYTF	TGTGCCACCCTTGGGGCACTTAACTATGGCTACACCTTC
-	TRBV28	TRBJ1-1	-	CASSLWRGNTEAFF	TGTGCCAGCAGCCTCTGGCGGGGTAACACTGAAGCTTTCTTT
-	TRBV19	TRBJ2-1	-	CASSIDFGDGNEQFF	TGTGCCAGTAGTATAGATTTCGGGGATGGCAATGAGCAGTTCTTC
-	TRBV27	TRBJ1-6	-	CASSSGRGYNSPLHF	TGTGCCAGCAGTTCCGGCAGGGGCTATAATTCACCCCTCCACTTT
-	TRBV2	TRBJ2-3	TRBD1	CASRGQGFQYTRTDTQYF	TGTGCCAGCAGGGGACAGGGGTTTCAGTACACGCGAACAGATACGCAGTATTTT
-	TRBV19	TRBJ1-2	TRBD1	CASTQTGFGYGYTF	TGTGCCAGTACGCAGACAGGGTTCGGCTATGGCTACACCTTC
-	TRBV7-9	TRBJ2-1	-	CASSFVDFTYNEQFF	TGTGCCAGCAGCTTTGTCGATTTTACTTACAATGAGCAGTTCTTC
-	TRBV20-1	TRBJ2-1	-	CSASRSGRTTYNEQFF	TGCAGTGCTAGTAGGTCCGGCAGAACAACCTACAATGAGCAGTTCTTC
-	TRBV7-2	TRBJ2-3	-	CASSFSRLFTDTQYF	TGTGCCAGCAGCTTTTCACGACTATTCACAGATACGCAGTATTTT
-	TRBV9	TRBJ2-7	TRBD2	CASSAGTSGALYEQYF	TGTGCCAGCAGCGCCGGGACTAGCGGGGCCCTCTACGAGCAGTACTTC
-	TRBV6-6	TRBJ2-7	TRBD1	CASSQGQGPEQYF	TGTGCCAGCAGTCAAGGACAGGGTCCCGAGCAGTACTTC
once	TRBV24-1	TRBJ2-3	-	CATSENADTQYF	TGTGCCACCAGTGAGAACGCAGATACGCAGTATTTT
-	TRBV7-9	TRBJ2-1	-	CASSLGSGDYNEQFF	TGTGCCAGCAGCTTAGGTAGCGGAGATTACAATGAGCAGTTCTTC